This entry is about one T cell receptor beta chain. Its target is unknown. With V trimmed by 3 bases and J by 9 bases, 11 bases remained unmatched. Germline lookup yields CDR1 SEHNR and CDR2 FQNEAQ (reference sequence). This CDR3 contains 15 residues. TCRdb's table, derived via immunoSEQ multiplex PCR, lists solely in-frame clones and lacks some. The data hold 50,000 or so clones, with 85% to 95% observed a single time. This specimen comes from a study of siplizumab effects on memory and regulatory T cells. Broader study findings: Naive or memory phenotype was unassignable for roughly 75-96% of proliferating CD4+ or CD8+ clones. Unstimulated subsets captured only a minor fraction of alloreactive clones.

The genes are TRBV7-9 and TRBJ2-3, with TRBD2 matching over 8 bases. The sequence came from a human donor in good health. Specimen: CD8+ T cells sorted from blood. The CDR3 protein is CASSLGSGSGDTQYF. The CDR3 DNA reads as TGTGCCAGCAGCTTGGGAAGCGGGAGTGGAGACACGCAGTATTTT. The whole variable domain, filled in from reference TRBV7-9 and TRBJ2-3, reads DTGVSQNPRHKITKRGQNVTFRCDPISEHNRLYWYRQTLGQGPEFLTYFQNEAQLEKSRLLSDRFSAERPKGSFSTLEIQRTEQGDSAMYLCASSLGSGSGDTQYFGPGTRLTVL.